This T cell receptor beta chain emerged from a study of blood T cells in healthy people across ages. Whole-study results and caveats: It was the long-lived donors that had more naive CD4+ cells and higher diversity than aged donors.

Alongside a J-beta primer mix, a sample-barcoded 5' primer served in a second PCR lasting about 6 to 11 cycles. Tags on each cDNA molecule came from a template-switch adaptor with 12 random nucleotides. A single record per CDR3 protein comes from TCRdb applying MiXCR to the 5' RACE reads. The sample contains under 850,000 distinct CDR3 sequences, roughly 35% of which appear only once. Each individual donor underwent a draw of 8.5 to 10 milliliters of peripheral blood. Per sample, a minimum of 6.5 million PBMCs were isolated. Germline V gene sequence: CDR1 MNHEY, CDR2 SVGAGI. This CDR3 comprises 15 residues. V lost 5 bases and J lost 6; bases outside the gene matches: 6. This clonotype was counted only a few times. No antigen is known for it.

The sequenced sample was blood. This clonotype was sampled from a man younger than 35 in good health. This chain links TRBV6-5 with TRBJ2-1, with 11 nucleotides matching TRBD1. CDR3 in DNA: TGTGCCAGCAGTCGGACAGGGGGCACGGGCAATGAGCAGTTCTTC. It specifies CASSRTGGTGNEQFF.